This entry lists 18 T cell receptor beta chains sequenced from one sample in a study of OX40 agonist ivuxolimab in advanced cancers. The receptor library was made with the immunoSEQ multiplex PCR assay. The clones in this table, taken by TCRdb from immuneACCESS, are in-frame only. Not every clone is retained; where verified, under half of the shortfall comes from an unresolved V gene, and the cause of the rest is unknown. A total of about 67,000 clones appear in this sample, approximately 90% of them only once. Of the sample, 2% to 2.5% is held by the ten largest clones. Material: CD4+ or CD8+ T cells sorted from blood, obtained in a trial of the OX40 agonist ivuxolimab. These receptors were collected from an adult with an advanced solid tumor such as melanoma, head and neck, liver or kidney cancer.

This clone was counted a few times. The J gene is TRBJ1-1, the V gene TRBV7-9, with D maybe TRBD1 (6 bases). In germline, CDR1 is SEHNR, CDR2 FQNEAQ (reference sequence). Trimming removed 7 bases from V and 5 bases from J, with 14 bases in between. CDR3 size: 13 residues. The CDR3: CASTTQGGTEAFF. CDR3 nucleotide sequence: TGTGCCAGCACCACACAGGGAGGAACTGAAGCTTTCTTT.

This clone was seen a handful of times. This chain connects TRBV7-9 to TRBJ1-1, with D uncertain. V lost 3 bases, J lost 1 base, and 9 bases lay in between. The CDR3 length is 14 residues. Per the germline V gene, CDR1 is SEHNR and CDR2 is FQNEAQ (reference sequence). The CDR3: CASSFGHTNTEAFF. CDR3 DNA: TGTGCCAGCAGCTTTGGTCATACGAACACTGAAGCTTTCTTT. Together with reference TRBV7-9 and TRBJ1-1, the CDR3 gives the full variable domain: DTGVSQNPRHKITKRGQNVTFRCDPISEHNRLYWYRQTLGQGPEFLTYFQNEAQLEKSRLLSDRFSAERPKGSFSTLEIQRTEQGDSAMYLCASSFGHTNTEAFFGQGTRLTVV.

This chain links TRBV5-1 with TRBJ2-7; D is possibly TRBD2 (5 bases). Trimming stripped 4 bases from V and 4 bases from J, with 21 bases between. CDR1 SGHRS and CDR2 YFSETQ come from the germline V gene. The CDR3 covers 16 residues. CDR3: CASSPDSIGGLYEQYF. In nucleotides, the CDR3 is TGCGCCAGCAGCCCGGACTCGATTGGCGGATTATACGAGCAGTACTTC. Combining the CDR3 with reference TRBV5-1 and TRBJ2-7 gives the whole variable domain KAGVTQTPRYLIKTRGQQVTLSCSPISGHRSVSWYQQTPGQGLQFLFEYFSETQRNKGNFPGRFSGRQFSNSRSEMNVSTLELGDSALYLCASSPDSIGGLYEQYFGPGTRLTVT.

The chain links TRBV18 to TRBJ2-1; TRBD2 matches 15 bases. Germline-derived CDR1 and CDR2 are KGHSH and LQKENI. The CDR3 has 16 amino acids. Trimming at V came to 0 bases and at J to 12 bases, leaving 6 bases not matched to a gene. The CDR3 region has the DNA TGTGCCAGCTCACCACCCGGACTAGCGGGAGGGCAGGGGCAGTTCTTC. Protein sequence: CASSPPGLAGGQGQFF.

The gene calls are TRBV5-1 and TRBJ1-1; no clear D gene. Trimming left V 0 bases short and J 11 bases short, with 14 bases between. The CDR3 runs to 13 residues. Germline V gives CDR1 SGHRS, CDR2 YFSETQ. CDR3 amino acids: CASSLGHGEVAFF. The CDR3 DNA follows: TGCGCCAGCAGCTTGGGACACGGAGAAGTGGCTTTCTTT.

The chain carries TRBV12-5 and TRBJ1-2, with D perhaps TRBD1 (5 bases). This CDR3 has 16 residues. The V end was cut by 2 bases, the J end by 9 bases, with 22 bases between. Germline lookup yields CDR1 LGHNT and CDR2 FRNRAP. CDR3 sequence: CASGLPGAGNLLRYTF. The CDR3 nucleotides are TGTGCTAGTGGTTTGCCCGGGGCGGGTAACCTCCTCCGCTACACCTTC.

The gene calls are TRBV10-3 and TRBJ2-1; no definite D call. CDR3 length: 11 residues. Trimming took off 5 bases at V and 8 bases at J, with 7 bases between the two ends. Germline loops: CDR1 ENHRY, CDR2 SYGVKD. The CDR3 reads CAISRDDEQFF. CDR3 DNA: TGTGCCATCAGTCGAGACGATGAGCAGTTCTTC.

The chain employs TRBV9 and TRBJ2-5, with 13 positions matching TRBD2. The CDR3 loop spans 16 amino acids. The germline CDR1 and CDR2 sequences are SGDLS and YYNGEE. After removal of 4 bases from V and 3 bases from J, the junction contained 6 bases not matched to a gene. The CDR3 nucleotides read TGTGCCAGCAGCTCCCTAGGACTAGCGGGGGAAGAGACCCAGTACTTC. Translation: CASSSLGLAGEETQYF.

The chain recombines TRBV4-2 with TRBJ2-5; 7 nucleotides line up with TRBD2. V was clipped by 0 bases and J by 2 bases; unmatched bases: 6. The CDR3 covers 16 residues. Germline assignment: CDR1 LGHNA and CDR2 YNFKEQ. For the CDR3, the DNA is TGTGCCAGCAGCCAAGATGGGGGGGGTCGACAAGAGACCCAGTACTTC. This codes for CASSQDGGGRQETQYF.

V and J are TRBV5-1 and TRBJ1-1, with 8 bases matching TRBD1. Germline lookup yields CDR1 SGHRS and CDR2 YFSETQ. This CDR3 has 15 amino acids. V was pared by 4 bases and J by 2 bases, with 7 bases of the junction left unmatched. CDR3 nucleotide sequence: TGCGCCAGCAGCGGAGCTGACAGGGGAAACACTGAAGCTTTCTTT. Translation: CASSGADRGNTEAFF. The full variable domain, its missing parts supplied by reference TRBV5-1 and TRBJ1-1, is KAGVTQTPRYLIKTRGQQVTLSCSPISGHRSVSWYQQTPGQGLQFLFEYFSETQRNKGNFPGRFSGRQFSNSRSEMNVSTLELGDSALYLCASSGADRGNTEAFFGQGTRLTVV.

The gene calls are TRBV5-1 and TRBJ2-1; D gene uncertain. Deletions cut 7 bases from V and 0 bases from J, with 11 bases between. The CDR3 extends over 14 amino acids. From germline, CDR1 is SGHRS and CDR2 YFSETQ. CDR3 sequence reads: CASCLASSYNEQFF. CDR3 DNA: TGCGCCAGCTGCCTGGCGAGCTCCTACAATGAGCAGTTCTTC.

The CDR3 loop reads CASSPNEGLNTEAFF. The CDR3 bases are TGTGCCAGCTCACCAAACGAGGGGCTGAACACTGAAGCTTTCTTT. The chain has TRBV18 and TRBJ1-1, with D maybe TRBD1 (5 bases). The CDR3 totals 15 residues. V was clipped by 2 bases and J by 0 bases, with 10 bases between them. From germline, CDR1 is KGHSH and CDR2 LQKENI. Full variable domain (rest looked up from reference TRBV18 and TRBJ1-1): NAGVMQNPRHLVRRRGQEARLRCSPMKGHSHVYWYRQLPEEGLKFMVYLQKENIIDESGMPKERFSAEFPKEGPSILRIQQVVRGDSAAYFCASSPNEGLNTEAFFGQGTRLTVV.

The chain combines TRBV6-5 with TRBJ1-3; no definite D call. Trimming removed 4 bases at V and 2 bases at J, with 12 bases between. This CDR3 contains 15 residues. Looked up from germline, CDR1 is MNHEY and CDR2 is SVGAGI. The CDR3 region is CASSSGQIAGNTIYF. The DNA for the CDR3 is TGTGCCAGCAGTTCTGGGCAGATCGCTGGAAACACCATATATTTT.

The rearrangement joins TRBV19 to TRBJ2-7; D unresolved. The CDR3 extends over 14 amino acids. Germline loops: CDR1 LNHDA, CDR2 SQIVND (reference sequence). The V end was cut by 3 bases, the J end by 6 bases, with 15 bases between. The CDR3 region is CASSIRALAAEQYF. CDR3 bases: TGTGCCAGTAGTATTCGGGCCTTAGCCGCCGAGCAGTACTTC.

The J gene is TRBJ2-5, the V gene TRBV6-5, with unresolved D. Germline lookup yields CDR1 MNHEY and CDR2 SVGAGI. The CDR3 is made up of 11 amino acids. Trimming stripped 5 bases from V and 5 bases from J, with 6 bases between. The CDR3 nucleotides read TGTGCCAGCAGTGGATCGGAGACCCAGTACTTC. It encodes CASSGSETQYF.

This clone has a handful of counts. This chain connects TRBV19 to TRBJ2-7, with a tentative D call TRBD1 (6 bases). The germline V gene has CDR1 LNHDA and CDR2 SQIVND (reference sequence). This CDR3 has 14 amino acids. Between the trimmed V and J ends, which lost 3 bases and 2 bases, there was a span of 11 bases. CDR3 nucleotide sequence: TGTGCCAGTAGTATGTCCCGGGACACCTACGAGCAGTACTTC. Protein: CASSMSRDTYEQYF.

This clone was seen a single time. The chain uses TRBV5-5 and TRBJ2-3; D may be TRBD2 (6 bases). The ends were cut back, 4 bases at V and 1 base at J, with 16 bases in the middle. Looked up from germline, CDR1 is SGHKS and CDR2 is YYEKEE (reference sequence). The CDR3 extends over 16 amino acids. In nucleotides, the CDR3 is TGTGCCAGCAGCCTCATTGCGGGACGCGGCACAGATACGCAGTATTTT. The encoded protein is CASSLIAGRGTDTQYF. Supplemented by reference TRBV5-5 and TRBJ2-3, the full variable domain reads DAGVTQSPTHLIKTRGQQVTLRCSPISGHKSVSWYQQVLGQGPQFIFQYYEKEERGRGNFPDRFSARQFPNYSSELNVNALLLGDSALYLCASSLIAGRGTDTQYFGPGTRLTVL.

The V gene is TRBV5-5, the J gene TRBJ1-3; tentative D call: TRBD1 (5 bases). The CDR3 consists of 16 residues. V lost 4 bases and J lost 0, with 14 bases in between. Germline V gene data show CDR1 as SGHKS and CDR2 as YYEKEE (reference sequence). The CDR3 DNA reads TGTGCCAGCAGCCTAAGGGGCGACCCCTCTGGAAACACCATATATTTT. This sequence encodes CASSLRGDPSGNTIYF.